The clone carrying this T cell receptor (beta chain) was picked up a small number of times. A read error may account for a junction end that differs from germline. The CDR3 consists of 15 residues. The germline V gene has CDR1 MGHRA and CDR2 YSYEKL. RNA was extracted from bulk tissue without any cell sorting. Distant lung tissue was collected more than 3 cm away from the tumor edge. The data belong to a study of tumor and adjacent non-tumor tissue in lung cancer. TCRbeta libraries were built with three rounds of nested PCR, modified from ARM-PCR. MiXCR, applied by TCRdb to the multiplex PCR reads, yields one record per CDR3 protein. Among 60,000 to 85,000 distinct CDR3 sequences listed, 76% were seen once.

The chain couples TRBV4-1 to TRBJ2-5, with D unresolved. What was sequenced was distant non-tumor lung tissue. The clonotype originates from a man aged 65-85 years with non-small cell lung cancer. CDR3 nucleotides: TGCGCCAGCAGACAAGTTCTTCAGCGCAGAGAGAAACAGTACTTC. It yields the protein CASRQVLQRREKQYF.